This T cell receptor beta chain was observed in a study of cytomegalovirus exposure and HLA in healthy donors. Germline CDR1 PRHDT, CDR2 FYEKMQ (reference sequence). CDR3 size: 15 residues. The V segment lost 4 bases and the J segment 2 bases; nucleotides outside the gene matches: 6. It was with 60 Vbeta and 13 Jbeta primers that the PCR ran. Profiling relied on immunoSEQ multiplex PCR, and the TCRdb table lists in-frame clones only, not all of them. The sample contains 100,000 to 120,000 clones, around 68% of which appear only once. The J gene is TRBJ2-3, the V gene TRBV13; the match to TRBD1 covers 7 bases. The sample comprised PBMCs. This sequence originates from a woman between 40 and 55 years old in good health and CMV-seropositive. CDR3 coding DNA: TGTGCCAGCAGCTCGGGACAGCTCCACACAGATACGCAGTATTTT. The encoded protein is CASSSGQLHTDTQYF.